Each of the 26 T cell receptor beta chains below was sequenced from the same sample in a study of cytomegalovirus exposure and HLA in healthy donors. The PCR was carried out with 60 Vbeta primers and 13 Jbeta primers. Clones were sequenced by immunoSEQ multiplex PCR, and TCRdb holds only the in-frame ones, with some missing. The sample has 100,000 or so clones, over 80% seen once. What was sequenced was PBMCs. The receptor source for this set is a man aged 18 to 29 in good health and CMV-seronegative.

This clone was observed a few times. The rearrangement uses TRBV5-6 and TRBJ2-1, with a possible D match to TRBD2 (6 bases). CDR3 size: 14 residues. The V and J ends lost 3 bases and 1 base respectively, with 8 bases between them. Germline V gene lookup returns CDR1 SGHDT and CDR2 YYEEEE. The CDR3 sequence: CASSSGLSYNEQFF. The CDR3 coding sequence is TGTGCCAGCAGCTCAGGACTATCCTACAATGAGCAGTTCTTC. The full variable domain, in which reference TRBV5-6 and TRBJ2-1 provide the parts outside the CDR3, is DAGVTQSPTHLIKTRGQQVTLRCSPKSGHDTVSWYQQALGQGPQFIFQYYEEEERQRGNFPDRFSGHQFPNYSSELNVNALLLGDSALYLCASSSGLSYNEQFFGPGTRLTVL.

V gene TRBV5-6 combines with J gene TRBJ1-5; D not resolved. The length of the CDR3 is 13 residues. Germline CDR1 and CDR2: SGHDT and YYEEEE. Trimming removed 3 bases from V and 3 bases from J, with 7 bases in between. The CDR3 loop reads CASSYGYNQPQHF. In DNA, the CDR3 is TGTGCCAGCAGCTACGGGTACAATCAGCCCCAGCATTTT.

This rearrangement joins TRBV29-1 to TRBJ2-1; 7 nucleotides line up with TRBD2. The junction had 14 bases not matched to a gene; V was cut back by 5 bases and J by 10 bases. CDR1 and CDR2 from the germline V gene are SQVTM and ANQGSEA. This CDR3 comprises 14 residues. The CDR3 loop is CSVQAGLAVGEQFF. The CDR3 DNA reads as TGCAGCGTTCAAGCTGGGCTAGCGGTGGGGGAGCAGTTCTTC.

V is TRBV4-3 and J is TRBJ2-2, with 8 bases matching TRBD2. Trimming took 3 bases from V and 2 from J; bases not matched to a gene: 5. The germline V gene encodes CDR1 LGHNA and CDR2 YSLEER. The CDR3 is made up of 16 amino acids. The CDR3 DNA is TGCGCCAGCAGCCAGCTTAGCGGGACTAACACCGGGGAGCTGTTTTTT. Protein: CASSQLSGTNTGELFF.

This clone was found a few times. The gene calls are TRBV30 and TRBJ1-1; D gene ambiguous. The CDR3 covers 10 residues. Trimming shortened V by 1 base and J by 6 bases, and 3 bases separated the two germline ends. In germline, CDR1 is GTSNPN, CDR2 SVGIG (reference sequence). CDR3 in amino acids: CAWSGPEAFF. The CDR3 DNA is TGTGCCTGGAGTGGGCCTGAAGCTTTCTTT.

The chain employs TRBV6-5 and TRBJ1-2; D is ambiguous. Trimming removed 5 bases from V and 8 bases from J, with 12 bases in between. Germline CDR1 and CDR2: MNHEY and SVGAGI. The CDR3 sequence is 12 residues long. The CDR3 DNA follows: TGTGCCAGCAGTCGAGAGCCCTGGGGCTACACCTTC. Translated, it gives CASSREPWGYTF.

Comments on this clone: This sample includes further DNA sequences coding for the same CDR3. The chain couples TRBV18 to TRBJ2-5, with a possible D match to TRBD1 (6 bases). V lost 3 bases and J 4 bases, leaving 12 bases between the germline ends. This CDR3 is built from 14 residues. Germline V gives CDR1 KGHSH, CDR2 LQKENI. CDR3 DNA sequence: TGTGCCAGCTCACCGCAGGGACACCGAGAGACCCAGTACTTC. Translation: CASSPQGHRETQYF.

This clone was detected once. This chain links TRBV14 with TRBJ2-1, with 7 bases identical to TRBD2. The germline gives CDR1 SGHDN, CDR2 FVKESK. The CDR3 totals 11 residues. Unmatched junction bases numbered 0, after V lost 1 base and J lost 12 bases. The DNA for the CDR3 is TGTGCCAGCAGCCAAGCGGGAGGGCAGTTCTTC. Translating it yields CASSQAGGQFF.

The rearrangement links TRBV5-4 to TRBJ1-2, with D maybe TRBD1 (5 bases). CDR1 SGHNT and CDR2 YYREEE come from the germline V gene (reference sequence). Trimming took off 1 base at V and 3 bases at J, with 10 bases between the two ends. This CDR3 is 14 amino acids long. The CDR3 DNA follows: TGTGCCAGCAGCTTGCGGGGGTACGACTATGGCTACACCTTC. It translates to CASSLRGYDYGYTF.

Here the CDR3 DNA reads TGCGCCAGCAGCTCACAGGCGTGGGCATCTCAAGAGACCCAGTACTTC. Protein: CASSSQAWASQETQYF. The chain uses TRBV5-1 and TRBJ2-5; D is possibly TRBD1 (5 bases). The CDR3 extends over 16 amino acids. Between the trimmed V and J ends, which lost 3 bases and 2 bases, there was a span of 17 bases. Germline assignment: CDR1 SGHRS and CDR2 YFSETQ.

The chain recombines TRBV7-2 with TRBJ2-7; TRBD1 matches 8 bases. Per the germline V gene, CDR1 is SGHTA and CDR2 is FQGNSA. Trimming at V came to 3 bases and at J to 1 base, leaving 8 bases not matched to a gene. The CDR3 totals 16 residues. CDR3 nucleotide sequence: TGTGCCAGCAGCTTTGGATGGGGGACAGGTTCCTACGAGCAGTACTTC. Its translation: CASSFGWGTGSYEQYF.

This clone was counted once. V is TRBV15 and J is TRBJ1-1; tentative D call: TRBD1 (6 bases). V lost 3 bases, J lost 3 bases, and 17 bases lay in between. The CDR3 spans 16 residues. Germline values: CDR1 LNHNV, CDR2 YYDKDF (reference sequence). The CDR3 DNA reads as TGTGCCACCAGCAGGGCAACGGGGAGGGGGGACACTGAAGCTTTCTTT. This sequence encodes CATSRATGRGDTEAFF.

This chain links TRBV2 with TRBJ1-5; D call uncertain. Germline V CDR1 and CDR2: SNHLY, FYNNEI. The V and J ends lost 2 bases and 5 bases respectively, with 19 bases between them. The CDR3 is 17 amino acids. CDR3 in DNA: TGTGCCAGCAGTGAAATAGTTCGGAGGGAGGGCCATCAGCCCCAGCATTTT. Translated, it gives CASSEIVRREGHQPQHF.

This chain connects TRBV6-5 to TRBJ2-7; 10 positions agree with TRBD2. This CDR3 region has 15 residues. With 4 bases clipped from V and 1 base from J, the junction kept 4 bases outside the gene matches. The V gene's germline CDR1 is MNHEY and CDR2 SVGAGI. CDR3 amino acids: CASSLTSGQSYEQYF. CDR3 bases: TGTGCCAGCAGTTTGACTAGCGGGCAATCCTACGAGCAGTACTTC.

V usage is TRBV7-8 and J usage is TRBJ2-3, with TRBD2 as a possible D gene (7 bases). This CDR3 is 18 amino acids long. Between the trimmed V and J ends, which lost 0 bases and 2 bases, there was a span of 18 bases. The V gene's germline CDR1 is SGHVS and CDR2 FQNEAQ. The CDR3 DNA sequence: TGTGCCAGCAGCTTAGCGCGGGGGCAGGCAATTCTCACAGATACGCAGTATTTT. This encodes CASSLARGQAILTDTQYF.

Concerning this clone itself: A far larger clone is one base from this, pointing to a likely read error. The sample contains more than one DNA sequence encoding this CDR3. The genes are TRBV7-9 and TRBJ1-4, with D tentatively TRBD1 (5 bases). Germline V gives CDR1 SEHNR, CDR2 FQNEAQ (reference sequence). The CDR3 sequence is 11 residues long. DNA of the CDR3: TGTGCCATAGGGGAAGGGGAGGAACTGTTCTTT. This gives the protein CAIGEGEELFF.

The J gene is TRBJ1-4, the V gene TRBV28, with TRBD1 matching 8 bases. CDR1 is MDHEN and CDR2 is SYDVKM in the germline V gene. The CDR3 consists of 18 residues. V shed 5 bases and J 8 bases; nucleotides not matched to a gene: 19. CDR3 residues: CASSLATLTGGAWEKLFF. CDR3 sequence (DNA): TGTGCCAGCAGTCTTGCTACATTAACAGGGGGTGCGTGGGAAAAACTGTTTTTT.

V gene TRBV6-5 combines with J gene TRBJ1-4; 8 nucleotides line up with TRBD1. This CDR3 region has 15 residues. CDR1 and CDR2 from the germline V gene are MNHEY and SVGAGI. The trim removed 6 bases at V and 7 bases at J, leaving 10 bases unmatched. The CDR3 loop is CASSRGQGGFEKLFF. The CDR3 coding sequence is TGTGCCAGCAGCCGCGGACAGGGAGGGTTTGAAAAACTGTTTTTT.

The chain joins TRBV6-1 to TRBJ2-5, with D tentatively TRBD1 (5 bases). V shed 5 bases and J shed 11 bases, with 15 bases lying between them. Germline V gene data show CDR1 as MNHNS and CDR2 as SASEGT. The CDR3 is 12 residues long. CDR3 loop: CASSPQGEEQYF. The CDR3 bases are TGTGCCAGCAGTCCTCAGGGTGAGGAGCAGTACTTC.

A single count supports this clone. This chain's CDR3 is CASSTPGSGSGDTQYF. The CDR3 nucleotides read TGTGCCAGCAGTACCCCCGGGAGCGGGAGTGGAGATACGCAGTATTTT. This chain connects TRBV6-6 to TRBJ2-3; 8 nucleotides line up with TRBD2. The germline gives CDR1 MNHNY, CDR2 SVGAGI (reference sequence). The J segment lost 5 bases and the V segment lost 5 bases, leaving 12 bases of the junction unmatched. CDR3 length equals 16 residues.

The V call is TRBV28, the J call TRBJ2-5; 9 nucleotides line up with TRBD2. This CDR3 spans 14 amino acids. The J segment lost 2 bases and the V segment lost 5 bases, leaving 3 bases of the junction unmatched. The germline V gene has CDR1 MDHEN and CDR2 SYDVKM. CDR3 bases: TGTGCCAGCAGTCTGAGCGGGAGGCAAGAGACCCAGTACTTC. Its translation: CASSLSGRQETQYF.

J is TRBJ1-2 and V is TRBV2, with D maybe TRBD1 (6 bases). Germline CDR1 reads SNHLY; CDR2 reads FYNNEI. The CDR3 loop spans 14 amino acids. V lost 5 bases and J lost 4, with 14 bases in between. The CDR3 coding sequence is TGTGCCAGCAGTTCCTCCGGGACAACCTATGGCTACACCTTC. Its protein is CASSSSGTTYGYTF.

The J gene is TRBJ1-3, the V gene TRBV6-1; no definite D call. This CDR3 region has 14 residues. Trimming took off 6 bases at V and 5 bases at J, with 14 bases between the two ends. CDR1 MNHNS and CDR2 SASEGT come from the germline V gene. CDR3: CASSYIESRNTIYF. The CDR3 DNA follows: TGTGCCAGCAGCTATATTGAGAGTCGAAACACCATATATTTT.

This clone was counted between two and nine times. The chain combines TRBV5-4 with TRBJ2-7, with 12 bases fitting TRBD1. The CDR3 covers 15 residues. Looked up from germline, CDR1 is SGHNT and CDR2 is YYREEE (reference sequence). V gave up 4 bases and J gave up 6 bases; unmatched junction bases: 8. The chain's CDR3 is CASSQEGQGAFEQYF. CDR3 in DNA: TGTGCCAGCAGCCAGGAGGGACAGGGGGCTTTCGAGCAGTACTTC.

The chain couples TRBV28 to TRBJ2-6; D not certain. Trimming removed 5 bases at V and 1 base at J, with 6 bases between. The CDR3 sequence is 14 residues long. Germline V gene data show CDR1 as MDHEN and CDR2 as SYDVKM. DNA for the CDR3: TGTGCCAGCAGTCAGGAATCTGGGGCCAACGTCCTGACTTTC. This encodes CASSQESGANVLTF. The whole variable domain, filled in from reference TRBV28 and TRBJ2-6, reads DVKVTQSSRYLVKRTGEKVFLECVQDMDHENMFWYRQDPGLGLRLIYFSYDVKMKEKGDIPEGYSVSREKKERFSLILESASTNQTSMYLCASSQESGANVLTFGAGSRLTVL.

In nucleotides, the CDR3 is TGTGCCAGCAGCTTAGATCGGTATGAGACCCAGTACTTC. Translating gives CASSLDRYETQYF. The chain has TRBV7-7 and TRBJ2-5; no definite D call. The CDR3 covers 13 residues. Per the germline V gene, CDR1 is SSHAT and CDR2 is FNYEAQ (reference sequence). Trimming pared 1 base from V and 5 bases from J, leaving 8 bases between.